The entry that follows covers one T cell receptor beta chain sequence. This entry is derived from a study of shared T cell receptors in the human thymus. Assay: immunoSEQ multiplex PCR; the TCRdb copy retains only in-frame clones and omits some. The data show approximately 730,000 clones, 80% to 90% seen once. This CDR3 spans 13 amino acids. Trimming at V came to 6 bases and at J to 8 bases, leaving 7 bases not matched to a gene. The germline V gene encodes CDR1 MNHNS and CDR2 SASEGT. These data also featured in a second study, about human thymus T cells. That work states: The thymus was resected at corrective cardiac surgery.

Sequencing was carried out using thymocytes. The V call is TRBV6-1, the J call TRBJ1-2; the match to TRBD1 covers 9 bases. This TCR was recovered from a girl under three years old with a congenital heart defect. The DNA for the CDR3 is TGTGCCAGCAGGGGGGACAGGGCTGGGGGCTACACCTTC. Amino acid sequence: CASRGDRAGGYTF.